The T cell receptor beta chain described here comes from a study of human T cells and chemical hapten exposure. Deletions cut 5 bases from V and 1 base from J, with 11 bases between. Germline CDR1 KGHSH, CDR2 LQKENI. The CDR3 is 14 amino acids. Using its own MiXCR run on the RACE reads, TCRdb lists one record per CDR3 protein. The table records a few hundred thousand distinct CDR3 sequences, nearly 6.5% of them present only once. Sample time point: patch test 2, 6 weeks after DPC sensitization. Treatment reported: therapeutic diphenylcyclopropenone sensitization with weekly scalp DPC. The origin of this receptor is a woman between 18 and 30 years old with alopecia areata. Some clones in this sample may be carry-over from other donors' samples. This material consisted of whole blood, taken in connection with sensitization to the hapten diphenylcyclopropenone (DPC). This chain connects TRBV18 to TRBJ1-2; no clear D gene. In DNA form, the CDR3 reads TGTGCCAGCTCAATGGACGGAGTTAACTATGGCTACACCTTC. Translation gives CASSMDGVNYGYTF.